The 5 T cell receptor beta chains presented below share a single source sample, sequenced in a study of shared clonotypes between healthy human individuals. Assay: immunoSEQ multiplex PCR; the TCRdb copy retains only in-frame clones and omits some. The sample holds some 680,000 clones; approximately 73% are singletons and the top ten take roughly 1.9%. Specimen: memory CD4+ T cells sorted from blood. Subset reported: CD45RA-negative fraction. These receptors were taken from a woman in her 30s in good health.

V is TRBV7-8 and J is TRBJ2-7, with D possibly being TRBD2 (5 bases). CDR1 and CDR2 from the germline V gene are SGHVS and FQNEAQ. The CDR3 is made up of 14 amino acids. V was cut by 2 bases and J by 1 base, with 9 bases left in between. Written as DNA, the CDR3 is TGTGCCAGCAGCTTATCCACTAGGTCCTACGAGCAGTACTTC. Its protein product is CASSLSTRSYEQYF.

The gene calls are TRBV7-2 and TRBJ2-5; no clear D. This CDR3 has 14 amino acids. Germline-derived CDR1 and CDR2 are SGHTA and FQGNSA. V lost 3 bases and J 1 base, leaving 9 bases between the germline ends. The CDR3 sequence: CASSFAVFQETQYF. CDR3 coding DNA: TGTGCCAGCAGCTTTGCAGTTTTCCAAGAGACCCAGTACTTC.

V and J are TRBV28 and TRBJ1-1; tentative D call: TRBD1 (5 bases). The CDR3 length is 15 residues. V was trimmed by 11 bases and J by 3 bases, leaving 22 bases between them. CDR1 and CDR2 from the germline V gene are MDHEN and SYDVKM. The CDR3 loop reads CALGPTEGLDTEAFF. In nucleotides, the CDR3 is TGTGCCCTGGGGCCAACAGAGGGTCTCGACACTGAAGCTTTCTTT.

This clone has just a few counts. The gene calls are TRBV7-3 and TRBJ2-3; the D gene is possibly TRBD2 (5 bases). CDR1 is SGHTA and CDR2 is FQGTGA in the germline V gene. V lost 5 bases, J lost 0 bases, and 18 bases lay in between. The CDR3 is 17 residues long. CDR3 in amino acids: CASSQGQRAGSTDTQYF. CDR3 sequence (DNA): TGTGCCAGCAGCCAAGGGCAGCGCGCGGGCAGCACAGATACGCAGTATTTT.

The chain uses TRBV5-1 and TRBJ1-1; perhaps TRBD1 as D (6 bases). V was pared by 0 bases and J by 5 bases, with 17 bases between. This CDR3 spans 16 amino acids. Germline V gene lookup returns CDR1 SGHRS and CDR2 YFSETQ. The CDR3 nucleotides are TGCGCCAGCAGCTTGGGGGCTTTACAGGGAGGGACTGAAGCTTTCTTT. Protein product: CASSLGALQGGTEAFF.